The 17 T cell receptor beta chains given below trace back to one sample, sequenced in a study of blood T cell repertoires in COVID-19. TCRdb's copy holds only in-frame clones and misses some; the assay was immunoSEQ multiplex PCR. Of about 300,000 clones in the sample, about four fifths were seen once. Input material: peripheral blood. The receptors were gathered from a woman in her 50s who had recovered from COVID-19.

The chain employs TRBV4-3 and TRBJ2-5; TRBD2 matches at 10 bases. The CDR3 spans 19 residues. The V gene's germline CDR1 is LGHNA and CDR2 YSLEER. The V segment lost 0 bases and the J segment 2 bases; nucleotides outside the gene matches: 12. The CDR3 loop reads CASSQDWLASGGEQETQYF. The CDR3 bases are TGCGCCAGCAGCCAAGATTGGTTGGCTAGCGGGGGAGAGCAAGAGACCCAGTACTTC.

The chain combines TRBV4-2 with TRBJ2-5; 7 positions agree with TRBD2. Germline V lookup: CDR1 LGHNA, CDR2 YNFKEQ. The CDR3 is made up of 18 amino acids. J was trimmed by 5 bases and V by 1 base; bases with no gene match: 16. The CDR3 nucleotides are TGTGCCAGCAGCCAAGGTGGGGGGTCTAGCGGACCGCCGGAGACCCAGTACTTC. As protein: CASSQGGGSSGPPETQYF.

The sample holds a few counts of this clone. The V call is TRBV6-5, the J call TRBJ2-6; the D gene is possibly TRBD1 (6 bases). The CDR3 totals 15 residues. V was cut by 7 bases and J by 0 bases, with 10 bases left in between. Germline V gene lookup returns CDR1 MNHEY and CDR2 SVGAGI. CDR3 bases: TGTGCCAGCAAGGGACACCACTCTGGGGCCAACGTCCTGACTTTC. Its protein is CASKGHHSGANVLTF.

This clone appeared a single time. The V gene is TRBV19, the J gene TRBJ1-4; no reliable D call. CDR1 and CDR2 from the germline V gene are LNHDA and SQIVND (reference sequence). The CDR3 contains 12 residues. Trimming removed 2 bases from V and 7 bases from J, with 5 bases in between. In DNA, the CDR3 is TGTGCCAGTAGTATAATGGCTGAAAAACTGTTTTTT. It translates to CASSIMAEKLFF.

This clone was detected only a few times. The rearrangement links TRBV9 to TRBJ2-7; 9 positions match TRBD2. Germline CDR1 and CDR2: SGDLS and YYNGEE. The CDR3 has 15 amino acids. With 3 bases clipped from V and 0 bases from J, the junction kept 4 bases outside the gene matches. For the CDR3, the DNA is TGTGCCAGCAGCGAATCTAGCGGGAACTCCTACGAGCAGTACTTC. This encodes CASSESSGNSYEQYF.

The rearrangement joins TRBV24-1 to TRBJ2-3; 8 bases match TRBD1. The CDR3 runs to 16 residues. With 2 bases clipped from V and 2 bases from J, the junction kept 5 bases outside the gene matches. CDR1 and CDR2 from the germline V gene are KGHDR and SFDVKD. Here the CDR3 DNA reads TGTGCCACCAGTGATTGGGCGACAGGGGTCACAGATACGCAGTATTTT. It codes for CATSDWATGVTDTQYF.

The rearrangement uses TRBV28 and TRBJ2-2; D ambiguous. Trimming cost V 6 bases and J 4 bases, with 6 bases left between them. The germline CDR1 and CDR2 sequences are MDHEN and SYDVKM. The CDR3 is made up of 12 amino acids. The CDR3 DNA sequence: TGTGCCAGCAGCCTTCCCACCGGGGAGCTGTTTTTT. Its protein product is CASSLPTGELFF.

The chain has TRBV11-2 and TRBJ2-3; 8 bases align to TRBD1. V dropped 3 bases and J dropped 4; count of bases not matched to a gene: 6. The CDR3 loop spans 15 amino acids. Germline V lookup: CDR1 SGHAT, CDR2 FQNNGV. The CDR3 region is CASSFIGQGSDTQYF. CDR3 nucleotides: TGTGCCAGCAGCTTTATTGGACAGGGATCAGATACGCAGTATTTT.

V is TRBV5-1 and J is TRBJ1-1; D perhaps matches TRBD1 (6 bases). Germline V gives CDR1 SGHRS, CDR2 YFSETQ. The CDR3 totals 14 residues. V lost 2 bases and J lost 1, with 9 bases in between. The CDR3 sequence: CASSFGQTNTEAFF. The CDR3 DNA reads as TGCGCCAGCAGCTTCGGACAGACGAACACTGAAGCTTTCTTT.

The chain employs TRBV7-9 and TRBJ1-4; the D is unclear. The CDR3 covers 14 residues. Germline CDR1 reads SEHNR; CDR2 reads FQNEAQ (reference sequence). V lost 2 bases to trimming and J lost 6 bases, with 10 bases between them. The chain's CDR3 is CASSLLSRDEKLFF. The CDR3 nucleotides read TGTGCCAGCAGCTTACTTTCGCGGGATGAAAAACTGTTTTTT. The variable domain in full, with the rest retrieved from reference TRBV7-9 and TRBJ1-4, is DTGVSQNPRHKITKRGQNVTFRCDPISEHNRLYWYRQTLGQGPEFLTYFQNEAQLEKSRLLSDRFSAERPKGSFSTLEIQRTEQGDSAMYLCASSLLSRDEKLFFGSGTQLSVL.

The gene calls are TRBV5-6 and TRBJ1-1; 7 bases are a match to TRBD1. Germline V gene sequence: CDR1 SGHDT, CDR2 YYEEEE. Unmatched junction bases numbered 7, after V lost 1 base and J lost 7 bases. This CDR3 has 14 residues. This CDR3 is CASSLRGHKGEAFF. Written as DNA, the CDR3 is TGTGCCAGCAGCTTGAGGGGGCATAAGGGTGAAGCTTTCTTT.

This chain links TRBV7-3 with TRBJ1-1; TRBD1 matches at 7 bases. The junction had 0 bases not matched to a gene; V was cut back by 2 bases and J by 0 bases. The CDR3 has 14 residues. Germline CDR1 and CDR2: SGHTA and FQGTGA. The DNA for the CDR3 is TGTGCCAGCAGCTTAGGACAGGTGAACACTGAAGCTTTCTTT. Amino acid sequence: CASSLGQVNTEAFF. Based on the CDR3 plus reference TRBV7-3 and TRBJ1-1, the full variable domain is GAGVSQTPSNKVTEKGKYVELRCDPISGHTALYWYRQSLGQGPEFLIYFQGTGAADDSGLPNDRFFAVRPEGSVSTLKIQRTERGDSAVYLCASSLGQVNTEAFFGQGTRLTVV.

V usage is TRBV27 and J usage is TRBJ1-5, with TRBD1 matching over 9 bases. This CDR3 region has 15 residues. Per germline, CDR1 MNHEY and CDR2 SMNVEV (reference sequence). J gave up 7 bases and V 6 bases, and 10 bases lay outside the gene matches. The CDR3 DNA reads as TGTGCCAGCAGGCAGGGGACAGGGACCGGGCAGCCCCAGCATTTT. Protein sequence: CASRQGTGTGQPQHF.

The rearrangement joins TRBV4-2 to TRBJ1-2; D unclear. V was clipped by 0 bases and J by 0 bases, with 14 bases between them. CDR1 and CDR2 from the germline V gene are LGHNA and YNFKEQ. There are 17 residues in the CDR3. The CDR3 loop reads CASSQERRHAANYGYTF. The DNA for the CDR3 is TGTGCCAGCAGCCAAGAACGGCGGCACGCAGCTAACTATGGCTACACCTTC.

The chain is built from TRBV11-2 and TRBJ1-4; 7 bases are shared with TRBD1. With 5 bases clipped from V and 2 bases from J, the junction kept 11 bases outside the gene matches. The CDR3 has 17 amino acids. The germline V gene encodes CDR1 SGHAT and CDR2 FQNNGV. CDR3 in amino acids: CASSRKQGGSTNEKLFF. The CDR3 bases are TGTGCCAGCAGCCGCAAGCAGGGGGGTTCTACTAATGAAAAACTGTTTTTT.

In this sample, this clone turned up once. The rearrangement uses TRBV4-3 and TRBJ1-4, with 7 bases matching TRBD1. V lost 0 bases to trimming and J lost 6 bases; unmatched junction nucleotides: 7. The CDR3 runs 16 residues. Germline V lookup: CDR1 LGHNA, CDR2 YSLEER. The CDR3 loop is CASSQEVTGIYEKLFF. CDR3 sequence (DNA): TGCGCCAGCAGCCAAGAGGTGACAGGGATCTATGAAAAACTGTTTTTT.

This clone was observed at least ten times. This chain connects TRBV7-3 to TRBJ2-7, with 7 bases that match TRBD2. The CDR3 consists of 14 residues. J was trimmed by 0 bases and V by 5 bases; bases with no gene match: 4. Looked up from germline, CDR1 is SGHTA and CDR2 is FQGTGA. The CDR3 nucleotides read TGTGCCAGCAGCCCGTCTAGCGGCTCCTACGAGCAGTACTTC. Translating it yields CASSPSSGSYEQYF.